The T cell receptor (beta chain) under discussion was sequenced for a study of a mutant IDH1 vaccine in newly diagnosed glioma (dated by TCRdb to the early 2020s). With respect to the entire study: Vaccination began 4-6 weeks after radiotherapy alone, or alongside temozolomide cycles in the chemotherapy-containing groups. Peripheral blood was collected at six visits: V03 (baseline), V05, V07, V10, V12 and V13. For exploratory analyses, 25 to 30 treated patients had longitudinal TCRB deep sequencing done wherever samples were available. Of the 32 patients who were treated, approximately 62% were male and approximately 40% were female, and the mean age was around 40 years. Before enrollment, patients had received standard therapy of radiotherapy alone, temozolomide alone, or radiochemotherapy with temozolomide; most received the combination. The week-35 safety follow-up took place at visit V12, and the week-47 end of study took place at visit V13. Points the paper makes about the study in general: Immune responses induced by the vaccine were seen in approximately 93% of patients across multiple MHC alleles. Availability determined which PBMC samples were chosen for TCRB deep sequencing. The authors noted that analyses of patient blood samples could not be reproduced because of sample limitations. Changes in the top peripheral T cell clonotypes picked up by TCRB sequencing did not appear to be linked to pseudoprogression.

V has 5 bases trimmed and J has 0 bases trimmed; junction bases matching no gene number 4. According to the germline V gene, CDR1 reads SGHRS and CDR2 reads YFSETQ. The CDR3 covers 15 residues, taking in both the cysteine and the phenylalanine. Only CDR3 DNA is held: 45 bases, read in frame from base 1. The method behind the library was the immunoSEQ multiplex PCR assay. Rearranged TCR beta chain sequences were amplified using the hsTCRB Kit according to the manufacturer's protocol. Sequencing of TCRB libraries was carried out on an Illumina MiSeq. In the source study's methods: Demultiplexing, trimming and gene mapping were performed with the kit vendor's proprietary platform. The immuneACCESS repertoire file appears here via TCRdb, limited to in-frame rearrangements. These files lack a portion of the clones; in checked studies, under half of the deficit traces to unresolved V genes, and the cause of the others is not known. V and J calls plus clone size are reproduced from that table; the DNA served to infer D and trimming. This sample has tens of thousands of clones in its table, and around three fifths of those were observed once. Clones ranked in the top ten supply under 5.5% of the sample.

The sample's time point label, decoded: week 47, end of study. Each vaccine dose, consisting of 300 ug of a 20-mer mutant IDH1 peptide in Montanide, was administered subcutaneously with topical imiquimod. Patients received eight vaccinations in weeks 1, 3, 5, 7, 11, 15, 19 and 23, corresponding to visits V03 through V10. Newly diagnosed WHO grade 3 or 4 IDH1-mutant astrocytomas showing loss of nuclear ATRX were present in the donors. The samples were drawn from NOA16, a multicentre, single-arm, open-label phase I trial in Germany that tested a mutant IDH1 peptide vaccine in humans for the first time. Genomic DNA for TCRB sequencing was extracted from EDTA blood using the DNeasy Blood and Tissue Kit. Note on this clone: The antigen it binds to is not known. Base-call qualities are not available, and no considerably larger clone is one nucleotide away.

The starting material was peripheral blood mononuclear cells (PBMCs), obtained from a glioma patient whose treatment included an IDH1 peptide vaccine. The sequence was obtained from a man in his forties or fifties with glioma. Some clones in this sample may be carry-over from other donors' samples. Here the chain combines TRBV5-1 and TRBJ2-5; the junction holds 10 bases that match TRBD1. The DNA sequence reads TGCGCCAGCAGGTCGGACAGGGGGTACCAAGAGACCCAGTACTTC. Translated, this is CASRSDRGYQETQYF.